This record concerns one TCR beta chain sequence. This clone was observed a few times. Its binding antigen is unknown. Base qualities are not at hand, and no much larger clone is one base apart. This record comes from a study of blood T cell repertoires in COVID-19 (dated by TCRdb to the early 2020s). A note on the overall study: The collaborator samples originated in the United States, Italy and Spain and spanned the acute and convalescent phases of COVID-19. The prospective study material was composed of cDNA or gDNA derived from T cells, B-cell-depleted T cells, or PBMCs. Where available, HLA class I and class II types were obtained from metadata supplied by the sample provider rather than from assay-based typing. The samples were drawn from two sources: the first 160 participants of the ongoing ImmuneRACE study, and 1,000 to 1,500 subjects contributed by 6 global collaborators. The repertoires were released in a freely available public database intended as a resource for research on the immune response to SARS-CoV-2. The sample metadata nearly always contained a de-identified subject ID, COVID-19 status, age in years and sex. The dataset comprised deeply sampled blood TCRbeta repertoires from subjects exposed to, actively infected with, or recovered from COVID-19. Study-level results and caveats: The amount of clinical and demographic metadata varied by source and participant and was provided uncurated.

TCRbeta CDR3 regions were amplified from genomic DNA by means of the immunoSEQ Assay, a bias-controlled multiplex PCR. The paper's processing steps were these. The number of nucleated cells in each sample was estimated by amplification of reference gene primers within the assay. To quantify the absolute abundance of each unique TCRbeta CDR3 rearrangement, sequence reads were collapsed and filtered. For each sample, productive Simpson clonality was calculated as the square root of Simpson's diversity index over productive rearrangements. The immuneACCESS repertoire file appears here via TCRdb, limited to in-frame rearrangements. These files lack a portion of the clones; in checked studies, under half of the deficit traces to unresolved V genes, and the cause of the others is not known. The V and J calls and the clone size are those of that table, but D and trimming were determined from the DNA. This sample has 65,000 to 75,000 clones in its table, and roughly 80% of those were observed once. Approximately 4.1% of the sample comes from the top ten.

CDR1 and CDR2, looked up from the germline V gene, are MNHEY and SVGAGI. Including cysteine and phenylalanine, the CDR3 has 12 amino acids. Left in the record is the CDR3 DNA by itself, 36 bases read in frame from the first base. V is clipped by 6 bases and J by 0 bases, and the sequence between their germline boundaries is 4 bases long. Whole blood was collected in K2EDTA tubes by collaborating institutions according to the institutions' own protocols. For TCRbeta analysis, collaborators shipped samples in one of three forms: frozen whole blood, isolated PBMCs, or DNA extracted from either of those sample types.

This sequence originates from a woman aged 55-70 years with acute or convalescent COVID-19. The sequence joins TRBV6-5 to TRBJ2-3, with the D gene not confidently named. What was sequenced was peripheral blood. The nucleotides read TGTGCCAGCAGGTCTAGCACAGATACGCAGTATTTT. This gives the protein CASRSSTDTQYF.